A single sample gave rise to the 4 T cell receptor beta chains below, sequenced in a study of T cell changes during pregnancy in multiple sclerosis. TCRdb's copy holds only in-frame clones and misses some; the assay was immunoSEQ multiplex PCR. The profile shows about 61,000 clones, approximately 90% of them singletons. The starting material was peripheral blood, obtained in the first trimester of pregnancy. The receptors stem from a female donor in good health, enrolled as a control in a pregnancy study.

The chain has TRBV4-1 and TRBJ1-2; TRBD1 matches 8 bases. V lost 1 base, J lost 4 bases, and 2 bases stayed unmatched. Germline V gives CDR1 MGHRA, CDR2 YSYEKL. The CDR3 consists of 14 residues. The CDR3 reads CASSQADRAYGYTF. The CDR3 bases are TGCGCCAGCAGCCAAGCGGACAGGGCCTATGGCTACACCTTC.

The rearrangement joins TRBV19 to TRBJ2-6; tentatively, D is TRBD1 (6 bases). Germline loops: CDR1 LNHDA, CDR2 SQIVND (reference sequence). The length of the CDR3 is 18 residues. V was trimmed by 5 bases and J by 4 bases, leaving 21 bases between them. The CDR3 reads CASSLQGVYPLGANVLTF. The CDR3 DNA sequence: TGTGCCAGTAGTTTACAGGGAGTTTACCCTCTGGGGGCCAACGTCCTGACTTTC.

The rearrangement links TRBV5-5 to TRBJ1-5; no clear D gene. V was shortened by 0 bases and J by 7 bases, with 11 bases between the two germline ends. Germline V gene sequence: CDR1 SGHKS, CDR2 YYEKEE (reference sequence). The CDR3 totals 14 residues. This CDR3 is CASSLGITAQPQHF. CDR3 coding DNA: TGTGCCAGCAGCTTGGGGATTACAGCCCAGCCCCAGCATTTT. The full variable domain, in which reference TRBV5-5 and TRBJ1-5 provide the parts outside the CDR3, is DAGVTQSPTHLIKTRGQQVTLRCSPISGHKSVSWYQQVLGQGPQFIFQYYEKEERGRGNFPDRFSARQFPNYSSELNVNALLLGDSALYLCASSLGITAQPQHFGDGTRLSIL.

This clone occurred once. This chain links TRBV5-5 with TRBJ1-1; the D is unclear. V lost 3 bases to trimming and J lost 2 bases, with 5 bases between them. Germline V gene data show CDR1 as SGHKS and CDR2 as YYEKEE (reference sequence). The CDR3 is 12 amino acids. In DNA, the CDR3 is TGTGCCAGCAGCTCATTCAACACTGAAGCTTTCTTT. Encoded protein: CASSSFNTEAFF.